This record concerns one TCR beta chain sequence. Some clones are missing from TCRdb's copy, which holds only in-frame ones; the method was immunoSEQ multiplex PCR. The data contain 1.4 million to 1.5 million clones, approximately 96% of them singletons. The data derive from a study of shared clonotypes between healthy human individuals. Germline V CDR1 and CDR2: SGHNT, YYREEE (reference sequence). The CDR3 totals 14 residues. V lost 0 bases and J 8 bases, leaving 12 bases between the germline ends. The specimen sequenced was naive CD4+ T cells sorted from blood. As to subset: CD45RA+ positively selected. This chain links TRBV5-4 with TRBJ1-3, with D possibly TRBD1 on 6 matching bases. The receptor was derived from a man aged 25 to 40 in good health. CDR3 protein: CASSLVGAVDTIYF. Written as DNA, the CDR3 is TGTGCCAGCAGCTTGGTGGGGGCGGTTGACACCATATATTTT.